These T cell receptor beta chains were read from a single sample in a study of T cell responses to AZD1222 COVID-19 vaccine. Measured with immunoSEQ multiplex PCR; TCRdb has only the in-frame clones, and not every one. The sample includes around 120,000 clones, approximately 83% of them seen just once. The source was peripheral blood, collected on day 0 of MenACWY control vaccination. Every receptor here comes from an adult in good health. Each CDR3 is given without its conserved first and last residue.

V	J	CDR3
TRBV5-4	TRBJ2-2	ASSSSSGGAIKTGELF
TRBV10-3	TRBJ2-1	AISGTESNEQF
TRBV30	TRBJ1-2	AWSGPFDGYT
TRBV4-2	TRBJ1-2	ASSQRGDSANYGYT
TRBV6-5	TRBJ2-7	ASSYSRAYEQY
TRBV5-4	TRBJ1-6	ASSSRGRDDSPLH
TRBV7-2	TRBJ2-5	ASSPPSRGETQY
TRBV7-2	TRBJ2-2	ASSLRFKRGASVAGELF
TRBV28	TRBJ1-1	ASSLPGTLNTEAF
TRBV30	TRBJ2-1	ASEPTSLAGIGNEQF
TRBV15	TRBJ1-4	ATSRVQGTSEKLF
TRBV6-2/TRBV6-3	TRBJ2-7	ASSPRFGVGSYEQY
TRBV4-3	TRBJ1-1	ASSQDPGGNTEAF
TRBV6-6	TRBJ1-1	ASSYGRGNTEAF
TRBV28	TRBJ2-7	ASTPGQDYEQY
TRBV18	TRBJ1-4	ASSPLPLATTNEKLF
TRBV5-4	TRBJ1-1	ASSSRTSNTEAF
TRBV11-1	TRBJ2-1	ASSSRPYNEQF
TRBV5-1	TRBJ2-7	ASSSSGGVSSYEQY
TRBV6-5	TRBJ1-1	ASNRGYTEAF
TRBV2	TRBJ1-5	ASSEGGGAKQPQH
TRBV30	TRBJ1-4	AARDRGATNEKLF
TRBV7-9	TRBJ1-1	ASREGTGPDRAF
TRBV30	TRBJ1-1	AFNRGLNTEAF
TRBV6-5	TRBJ2-5	ASISYRGLGETQY
TRBV19	TRBJ1-1	ASSPGHTGPDRAF
TRBV19	TRBJ1-5	ASRGHEYSNQPQH
TRBV19	TRBJ1-4	ASRAAVRRPNEKLF
TRBV6-1	TRBJ2-7	ASSEGDIYYEQY
TRBV7-2	TRBJ1-6	ASSLDIYSYYSYNSPLH
TRBV18	TRBJ2-5	ASSRQTGDQETQY
TRBV4-3	TRBJ2-1	ASSQSFDRDNEQF
TRBV7-9	TRBJ2-3	ASSRTSGGEDTQY
TRBV5-5	TRBJ1-1	ASSWGTGVDTEAF
TRBV7-2	TRBJ1-5	ASSLAGSGQPQH
TRBV7-2	TRBJ1-2	ASSLGQGRDGYT
TRBV4-1	TRBJ2-7	ASSQDLLEQGYTYEQY
TRBV6-1	TRBJ1-3	ASSESGRGTIY
TRBV6-6	TRBJ1-4	ASLWGATNEKLF
TRBV4-3	TRBJ1-2	ASSQEGGQGEGYT
TRBV6-5	TRBJ1-2	ASAAGQDYGYT